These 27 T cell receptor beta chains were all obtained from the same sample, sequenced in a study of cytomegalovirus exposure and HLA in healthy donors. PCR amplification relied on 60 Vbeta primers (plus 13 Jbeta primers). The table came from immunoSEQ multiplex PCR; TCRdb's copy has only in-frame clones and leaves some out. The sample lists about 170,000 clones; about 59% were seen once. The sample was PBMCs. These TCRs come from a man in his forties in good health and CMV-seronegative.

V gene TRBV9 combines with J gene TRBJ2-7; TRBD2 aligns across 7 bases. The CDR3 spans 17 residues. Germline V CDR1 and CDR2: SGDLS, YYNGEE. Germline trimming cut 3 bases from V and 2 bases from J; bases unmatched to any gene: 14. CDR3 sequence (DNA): TGTGCCAGCAGCGGCCCCAGGGAGGGCGTTTATCCCTACGAGCAGTACTTC. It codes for CASSGPREGVYPYEQYF. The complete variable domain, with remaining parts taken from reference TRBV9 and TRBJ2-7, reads DSGVTQTPKHLITATGQRVTLRCSPRSGDLSVYWYQQSLDQGLQFLIQYYNGEERAKGNILERFSAQQFPDLHSELNLSSLELGDSALYFCASSGPREGVYPYEQYFGPGTRLTVT.

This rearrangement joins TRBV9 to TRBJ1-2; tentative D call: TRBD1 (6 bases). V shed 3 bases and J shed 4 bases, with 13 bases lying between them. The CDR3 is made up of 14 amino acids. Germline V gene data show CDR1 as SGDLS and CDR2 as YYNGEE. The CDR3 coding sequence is TGTGCCAGCAGCGGAGGGGGATTAAGCTATGGCTACACCTTC. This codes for CASSGGGLSYGYTF.

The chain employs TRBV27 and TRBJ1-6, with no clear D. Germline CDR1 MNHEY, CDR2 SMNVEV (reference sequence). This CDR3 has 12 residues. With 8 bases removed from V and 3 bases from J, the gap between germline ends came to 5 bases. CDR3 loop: CASGVYNSPLHF. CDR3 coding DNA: TGTGCCAGCGGAGTCTATAATTCACCCCTCCACTTT.

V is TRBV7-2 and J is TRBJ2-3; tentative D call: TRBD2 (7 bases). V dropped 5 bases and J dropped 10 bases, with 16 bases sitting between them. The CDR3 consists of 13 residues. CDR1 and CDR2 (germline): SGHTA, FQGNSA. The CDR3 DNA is TGTGCCAGCAGCCCGACCGAGGGGGGGGCGCAGTATTTT. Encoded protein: CASSPTEGGAQYF.

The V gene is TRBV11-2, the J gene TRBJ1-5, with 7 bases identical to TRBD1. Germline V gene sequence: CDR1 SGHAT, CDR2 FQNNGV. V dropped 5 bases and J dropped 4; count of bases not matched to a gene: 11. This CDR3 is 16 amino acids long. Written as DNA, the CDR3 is TGTGCCAGCAGCCCCCGGGAGGGGGCCTATAATCAGCCCCAGCATTTT. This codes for CASSPREGAYNQPQHF.

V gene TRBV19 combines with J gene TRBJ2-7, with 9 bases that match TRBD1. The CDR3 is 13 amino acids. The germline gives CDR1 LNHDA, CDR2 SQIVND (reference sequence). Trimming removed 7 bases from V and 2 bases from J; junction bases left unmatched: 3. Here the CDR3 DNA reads TGTGCCAGTATCGGACAGGGGCCCTACGAGCAGTACTTC. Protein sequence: CASIGQGPYEQYF.

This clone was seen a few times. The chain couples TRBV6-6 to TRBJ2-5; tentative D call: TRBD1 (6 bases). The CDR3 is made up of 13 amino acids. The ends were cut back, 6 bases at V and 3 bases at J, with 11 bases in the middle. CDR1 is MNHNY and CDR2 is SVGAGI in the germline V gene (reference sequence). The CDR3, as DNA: TGTGCCAGCAGGAAACACAGGGAAGAGACCCAGTACTTC. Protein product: CASRKHREETQYF.

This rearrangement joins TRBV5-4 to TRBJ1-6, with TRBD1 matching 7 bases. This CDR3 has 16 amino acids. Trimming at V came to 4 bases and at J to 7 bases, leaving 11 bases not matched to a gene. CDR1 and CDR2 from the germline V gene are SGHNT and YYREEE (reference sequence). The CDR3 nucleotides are TGTGCCAGCAGCCCCCGGACAGGTGGCTCCAATTCACCCCTCCACTTT. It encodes CASSPRTGGSNSPLHF.

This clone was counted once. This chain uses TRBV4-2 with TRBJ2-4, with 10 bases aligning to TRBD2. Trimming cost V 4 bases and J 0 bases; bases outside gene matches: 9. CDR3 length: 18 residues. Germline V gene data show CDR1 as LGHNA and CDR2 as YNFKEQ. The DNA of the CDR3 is TGTGCCAGCAGCCCCCAAAAACTAGCGGGACTAGCCAAAAACATTCAGTACTTC. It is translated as CASSPQKLAGLAKNIQYF.

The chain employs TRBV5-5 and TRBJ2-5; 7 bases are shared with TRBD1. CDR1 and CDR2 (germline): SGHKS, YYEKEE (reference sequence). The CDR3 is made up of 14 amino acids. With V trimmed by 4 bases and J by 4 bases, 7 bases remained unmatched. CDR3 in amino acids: CASSPLDRAETQYF. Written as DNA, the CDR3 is TGTGCCAGCAGCCCATTAGACAGGGCAGAGACCCAGTACTTC. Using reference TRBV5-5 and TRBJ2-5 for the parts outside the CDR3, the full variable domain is DAGVTQSPTHLIKTRGQQVTLRCSPISGHKSVSWYQQVLGQGPQFIFQYYEKEERGRGNFPDRFSARQFPNYSSELNVNALLLGDSALYLCASSPLDRAETQYFGPGTRLLVL.

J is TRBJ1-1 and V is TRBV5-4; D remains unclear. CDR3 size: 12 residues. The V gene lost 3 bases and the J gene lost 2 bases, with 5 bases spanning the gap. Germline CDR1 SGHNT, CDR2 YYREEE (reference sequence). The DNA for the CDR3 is TGTGCCAGCAGCTCGCGAAACACTGAAGCTTTCTTT. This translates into CASSSRNTEAFF.

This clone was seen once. The CDR3 is CASSGLPTGGYEQYF. The CDR3 DNA reads TGTGCCAGCAGTGGGCTTCCGACAGGGGGCTACGAGCAGTACTTC. This chain uses TRBV25-1 with TRBJ2-5, with 9 bases aligning to TRBD1. The J call may not be correct, given that the DNA end is closer to TRBJ2-7. The CDR3 loop spans 15 amino acids. Germline CDR1 MGHDK, CDR2 SYGVNS.

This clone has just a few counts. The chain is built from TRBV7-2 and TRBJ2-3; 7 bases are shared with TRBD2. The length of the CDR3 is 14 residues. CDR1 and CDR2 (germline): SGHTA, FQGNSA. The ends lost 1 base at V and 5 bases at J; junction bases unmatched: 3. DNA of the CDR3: TGTGCCAGCAGCTTAGGAGCGGGGAGAGATACGCAGTATTTT. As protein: CASSLGAGRDTQYF.

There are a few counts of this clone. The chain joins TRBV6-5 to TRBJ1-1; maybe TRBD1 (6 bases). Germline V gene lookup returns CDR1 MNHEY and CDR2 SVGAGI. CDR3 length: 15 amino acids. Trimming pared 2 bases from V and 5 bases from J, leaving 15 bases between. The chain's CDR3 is CASSYHNRVGTEAFF. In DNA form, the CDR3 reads TGTGCCAGCAGTTACCATAACAGGGTGGGAACTGAAGCTTTCTTT.

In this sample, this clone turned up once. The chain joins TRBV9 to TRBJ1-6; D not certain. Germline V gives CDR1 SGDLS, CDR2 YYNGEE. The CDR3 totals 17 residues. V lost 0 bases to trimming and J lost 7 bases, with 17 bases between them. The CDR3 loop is CASSVDMWAGMNSPLHF. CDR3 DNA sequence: TGTGCCAGCAGCGTAGATATGTGGGCGGGTATGAATTCACCCCTCCACTTT.

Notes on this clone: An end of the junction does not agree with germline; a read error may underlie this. This chain's CDR3 is CASSLGLAGNLNNGQFF. CDR3 coding DNA: TGCGCCAGCAGCTTGGGACTAGCGGGAAACCTCAACAATGGGCAGTTCTTC. The genes are TRBV5-1 and TRBJ2-1; the match to TRBD2 covers 11 bases. Germline loops: CDR1 SGHRS, CDR2 YFSETQ. The CDR3 is made up of 17 amino acids.

In DNA form, the CDR3 reads TGTGCCAGCAGTGACGGCGGGGGGACCCCCTACGAGCAGTACTTC. This sequence encodes CASSDGGGTPYEQYF. V usage is TRBV6-4 and J usage is TRBJ2-7; 8 bases fit TRBD2. With 2 bases clipped from V and 2 bases from J, the junction kept 5 bases outside the gene matches. CDR3 length: 15 amino acids. Germline lookup yields CDR1 MRHNA and CDR2 SNTAGT.

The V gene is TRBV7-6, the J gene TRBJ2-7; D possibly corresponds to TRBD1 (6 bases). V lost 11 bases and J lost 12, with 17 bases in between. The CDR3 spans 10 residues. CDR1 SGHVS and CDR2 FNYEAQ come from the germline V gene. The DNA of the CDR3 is TGTGCCTGCAAGGGGGTGGGCGCGTACTTC. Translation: CACKGVGAYF.

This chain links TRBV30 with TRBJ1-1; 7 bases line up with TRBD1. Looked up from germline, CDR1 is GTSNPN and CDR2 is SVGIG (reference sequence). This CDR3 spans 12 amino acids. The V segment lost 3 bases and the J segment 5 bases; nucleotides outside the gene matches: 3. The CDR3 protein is CAWRTGHTEAFF. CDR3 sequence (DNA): TGTGCCTGGAGGACAGGGCATACTGAAGCTTTCTTT.

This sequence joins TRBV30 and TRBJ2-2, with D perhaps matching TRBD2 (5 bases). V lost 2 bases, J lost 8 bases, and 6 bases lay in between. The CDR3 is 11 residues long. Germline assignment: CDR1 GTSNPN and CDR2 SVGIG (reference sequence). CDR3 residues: CAWSWEGELFF. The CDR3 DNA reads TGTGCCTGGAGTTGGGAGGGGGAGCTGTTTTTT.

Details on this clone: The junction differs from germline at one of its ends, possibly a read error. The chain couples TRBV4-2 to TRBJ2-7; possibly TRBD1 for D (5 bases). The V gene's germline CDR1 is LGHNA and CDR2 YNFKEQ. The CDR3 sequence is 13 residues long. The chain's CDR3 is CASSQDGVTDEFF. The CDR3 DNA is TGTGCCAGCAGCCAAGATGGGGTGACAGACGAGTTCTTC.

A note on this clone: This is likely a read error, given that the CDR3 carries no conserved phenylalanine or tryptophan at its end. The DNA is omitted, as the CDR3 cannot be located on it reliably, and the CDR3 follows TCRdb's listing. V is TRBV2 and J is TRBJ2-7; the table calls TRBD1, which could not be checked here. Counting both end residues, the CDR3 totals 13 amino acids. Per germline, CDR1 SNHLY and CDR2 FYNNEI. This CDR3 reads CASRNYRGVKPSL.

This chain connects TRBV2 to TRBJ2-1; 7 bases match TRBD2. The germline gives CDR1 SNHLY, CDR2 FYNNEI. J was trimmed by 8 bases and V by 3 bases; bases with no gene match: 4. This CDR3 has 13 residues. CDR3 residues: CASSDWAGDEQFF. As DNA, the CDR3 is TGTGCCAGCAGTGATTGGGCGGGAGATGAGCAGTTCTTC.

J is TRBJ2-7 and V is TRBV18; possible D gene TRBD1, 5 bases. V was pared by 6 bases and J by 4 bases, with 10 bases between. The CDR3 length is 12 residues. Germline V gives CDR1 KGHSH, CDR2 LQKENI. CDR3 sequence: CASSLDRYEQYF. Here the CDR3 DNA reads TGTGCCAGCTCTCTTGACAGATACGAGCAGTACTTC.

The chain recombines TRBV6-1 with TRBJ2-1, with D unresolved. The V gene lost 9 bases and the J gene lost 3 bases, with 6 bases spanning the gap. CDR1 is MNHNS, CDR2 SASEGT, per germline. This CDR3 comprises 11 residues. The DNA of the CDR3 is TGTGCCAGTAACAACTACAATGAGCAGTTCTTC. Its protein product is CASNNYNEQFF.

CDR3 region: CASSWGTSRETQYF. The CDR3 bases are TGTGCCAGCAGCTGGGGGACTAGCCGGGAGACCCAGTACTTC. The chain carries TRBV5-6 and TRBJ2-5, with 9 bases fitting TRBD2. V shed 3 bases, J shed 5 bases, and the junction held 5 bases outside the gene matches. The CDR3 has 14 residues. CDR1 and CDR2 (germline): SGHDT, YYEEEE.

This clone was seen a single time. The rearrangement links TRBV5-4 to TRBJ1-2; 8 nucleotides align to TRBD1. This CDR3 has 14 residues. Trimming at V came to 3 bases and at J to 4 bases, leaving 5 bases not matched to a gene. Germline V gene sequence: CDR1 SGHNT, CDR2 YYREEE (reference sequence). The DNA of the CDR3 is TGTGCCAGCAGCTCCCCGACAGGGGTCTATGGCTACACCTTC. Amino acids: CASSSPTGVYGYTF.